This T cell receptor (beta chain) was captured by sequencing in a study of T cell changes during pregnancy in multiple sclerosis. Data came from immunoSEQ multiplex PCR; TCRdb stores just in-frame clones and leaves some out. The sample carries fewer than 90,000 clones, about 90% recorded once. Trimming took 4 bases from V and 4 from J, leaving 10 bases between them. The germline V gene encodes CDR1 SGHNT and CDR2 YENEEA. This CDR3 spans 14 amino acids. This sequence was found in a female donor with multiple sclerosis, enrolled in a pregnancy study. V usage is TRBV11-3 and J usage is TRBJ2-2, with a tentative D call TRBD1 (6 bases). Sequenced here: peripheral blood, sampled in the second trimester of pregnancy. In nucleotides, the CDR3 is TGTGCCAGCAGCTCGGCAGGGGTCACCGGGGAGCTGTTTTTT. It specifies CASSSAGVTGELFF.